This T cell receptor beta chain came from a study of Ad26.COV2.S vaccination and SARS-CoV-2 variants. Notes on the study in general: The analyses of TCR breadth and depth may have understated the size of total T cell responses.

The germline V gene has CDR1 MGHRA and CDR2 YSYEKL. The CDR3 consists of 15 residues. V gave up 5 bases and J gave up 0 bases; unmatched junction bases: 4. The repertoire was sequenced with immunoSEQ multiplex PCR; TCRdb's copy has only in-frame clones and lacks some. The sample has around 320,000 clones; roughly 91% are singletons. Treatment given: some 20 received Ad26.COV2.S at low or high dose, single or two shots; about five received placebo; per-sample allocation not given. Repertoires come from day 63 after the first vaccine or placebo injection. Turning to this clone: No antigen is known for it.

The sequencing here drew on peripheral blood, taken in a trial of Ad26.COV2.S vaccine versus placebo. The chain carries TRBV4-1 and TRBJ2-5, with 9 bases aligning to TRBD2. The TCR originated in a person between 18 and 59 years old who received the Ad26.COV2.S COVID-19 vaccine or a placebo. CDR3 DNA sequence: TGCGCCAGCAGCTCAGAGCGGGGGGACCAAGAGACCCAGTACTTC. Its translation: CASSSERGDQETQYF.